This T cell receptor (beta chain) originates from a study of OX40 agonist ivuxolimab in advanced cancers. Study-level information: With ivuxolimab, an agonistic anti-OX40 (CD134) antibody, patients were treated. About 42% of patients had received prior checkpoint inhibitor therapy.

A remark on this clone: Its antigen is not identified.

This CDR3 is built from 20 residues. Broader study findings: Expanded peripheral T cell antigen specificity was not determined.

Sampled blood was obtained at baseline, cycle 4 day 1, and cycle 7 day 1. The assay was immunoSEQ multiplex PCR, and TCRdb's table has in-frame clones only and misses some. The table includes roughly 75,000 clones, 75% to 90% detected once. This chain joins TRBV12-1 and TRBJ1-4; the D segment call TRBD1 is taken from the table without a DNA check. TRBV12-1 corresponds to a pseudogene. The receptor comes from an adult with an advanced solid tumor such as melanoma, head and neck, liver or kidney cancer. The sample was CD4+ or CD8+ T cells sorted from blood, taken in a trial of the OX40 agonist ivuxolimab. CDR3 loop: CASSFDLVDRALATNEKLFF. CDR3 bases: TGTGCCAGCAGCTTTGATCTTGTGGACAGGGCGCTTGCAACTAATGAAAAACTGTTTTTT.